Listed below are T cell receptor beta chains from one sample, sequenced in a study of blood T cell repertoires in COVID-19. Data came from immunoSEQ multiplex PCR; TCRdb stores just in-frame clones and leaves some out. The table includes roughly 480,000 clones, 75% to 90% detected once. The specimen was peripheral blood. Source of these receptors: a man younger than 30 with COVID-19, enrolled during active disease. Each CDR3 is given with its conserved first and last residue. A D gene is named only where the DNA matches it firmly. Part of the rows lack a size; the others show once, few, many or a class for expanded clones.

clone_size: NA; d_call: TRBD1; v_call: TRBV5-1; j_call: TRBJ1-2; cdr3_aa: CASSSDTGGNSNYGYTF; cdr3_nt: TGCGCCAGCAGCTCTGACACAGGGGGCAATAGTAACTATGGCTACACCTTC
clone_size: NA; d_call: TRBD1; v_call: TRBV3-1/TRBV3-2; j_call: TRBJ2-5; cdr3_aa: CASSQVYRGYQETQYF; cdr3_nt: TGTGCCAGCAGCCAAGTTTACAGGGGTTATCAAGAGACCCAGTACTTC
clone_size: NA; d_call: TRBD1; v_call: TRBV19; j_call: TRBJ2-7; cdr3_aa: CASRDRGSQEQYF; cdr3_nt: TGTGCCAGTAGGGACAGGGGGTCGCAAGAGCAGTACTTC
clone_size: NA; d_call: NA; v_call: TRBV7-9; j_call: TRBJ2-1; cdr3_aa: CASSFFVGQAYNEQFF; cdr3_nt: TGTGCCAGCAGCTTCTTCGTTGGGCAGGCTTACAATGAGCAGTTCTTC
clone_size: NA; d_call: TRBD1; v_call: TRBV7-2; j_call: TRBJ2-6; cdr3_aa: CASSLSTTGGLSGANVLTF; cdr3_nt: TGTGCCAGCAGCTTAAGTACCACAGGGGGCCTTTCTGGGGCCAACGTCCTGACTTTC
clone_size: NA; d_call: TRBD1; v_call: TRBV29-1; j_call: TRBJ1-5; cdr3_aa: CSVGTGIGNQPQHF; cdr3_nt: TGCAGCGTTGGGACAGGGATCGGCAATCAGCCCCAGCATTTT
clone_size: NA; d_call: NA; v_call: TRBV19; j_call: TRBJ2-2; cdr3_aa: CASKDRLSYTGELFF; cdr3_nt: TGTGCCAGTAAAGACAGACTCTCTTACACCGGGGAGCTGTTTTTT
clone_size: NA; d_call: TRBD1; v_call: TRBV6-6; j_call: TRBJ2-7; cdr3_aa: CASSYGTGGYEQYF; cdr3_nt: TGTGCCAGCAGTTACGGGACAGGGGGATACGAGCAGTACTTC
clone_size: NA; d_call: NA; v_call: TRBV4-1; j_call: TRBJ1-5; cdr3_aa: CASSQEQVNQPQHF; cdr3_nt: TGCGCCAGCAGCCAAGAACAGGTTAATCAGCCCCAGCATTTT
clone_size: NA; d_call: TRBD2; v_call: TRBV3-1/TRBV3-2; j_call: TRBJ2-7; cdr3_aa: CASSRHSGSRPYEQYF; cdr3_nt: TGTGCCAGCAGCCGACATAGCGGGAGCAGGCCCTACGAGCAGTACTTC
clone_size: NA; d_call: NA; v_call: TRBV7-3; j_call: TRBJ2-2; cdr3_aa: CASSKEGQITGELFF; cdr3_nt: TGTGCCAGCAGCAAAGAAGGACAGATCACCGGGGAGCTGTTTTTT
clone_size: once; d_call: TRBD2; v_call: TRBV7-8; j_call: TRBJ2-7; cdr3_aa: CASSLGGREREQYF; cdr3_nt: TGTGCCAGCAGCTTGGGAGGGAGGGAGCGGGAGCAGTACTTC
clone_size: NA; d_call: NA; v_call: TRBV19; j_call: TRBJ1-6; cdr3_aa: CASSTPGSPLHF; cdr3_nt: TGTGCCAGTAGTACCCCCGGTTCACCCCTCCACTTT
clone_size: NA; d_call: TRBD1; v_call: TRBV14; j_call: TRBJ1-2; cdr3_aa: CASSQAPGGTYGYTF; cdr3_nt: TGTGCCAGCAGCCAAGCCCCAGGGGGTACCTATGGCTACACCTTC
clone_size: NA; d_call: NA; v_call: TRBV5-4; j_call: TRBJ2-1; cdr3_aa: CASSSQGSNEQFF; cdr3_nt: TGTGCCAGCAGCTCGCAGGGCTCCAATGAGCAGTTCTTC
clone_size: NA; d_call: NA; v_call: TRBV4-2; j_call: TRBJ2-2; cdr3_aa: CASSQEGANTGELFF; cdr3_nt: TGTGCCAGCAGCCAAGAAGGGGCGAACACCGGGGAGCTGTTTTTT
clone_size: NA; d_call: NA; v_call: TRBV24-1; j_call: TRBJ1-5; cdr3_aa: CATSDSTATQPQHF; cdr3_nt: TGTGCCACCAGTGATTCGACAGCGACTCAGCCCCAGCATTTT
clone_size: NA; d_call: TRBD2; v_call: TRBV5-1; j_call: TRBJ2-6; cdr3_aa: CASSLEPGLAGANVLTF; cdr3_nt: TGCGCCAGCAGCTTGGAGCCTGGACTAGCTGGGGCCAACGTCCTGACTTTC
clone_size: once; d_call: NA; v_call: TRBV19; j_call: TRBJ2-6; cdr3_aa: CASSLQGAGANVLTF; cdr3_nt: TGTGCCAGTAGTCTCCAGGGTGCCGGGGCCAACGTCCTGACTTTC
clone_size: NA; d_call: TRBD1; v_call: TRBV19; j_call: TRBJ2-7; cdr3_aa: CASGTGPLEQYF; cdr3_nt: TGTGCCAGTGGGACAGGGCCTCTCGAGCAGTACTTC
clone_size: NA; d_call: TRBD1; v_call: TRBV7-9; j_call: TRBJ1-6; cdr3_aa: CASSSEGGASNSPLHF; cdr3_nt: TGTGCCAGCAGCTCCGAAGGGGGCGCTTCTAATTCACCCCTCCACTTT
clone_size: NA; d_call: TRBD1; v_call: TRBV2; j_call: TRBJ2-7; cdr3_aa: CASRVSYRGKDEQYF; cdr3_nt: TGTGCCAGCAGAGTCTCTTACAGGGGGAAAGACGAGCAGTACTTC
clone_size: NA; d_call: TRBD2; v_call: TRBV5-1; j_call: TRBJ2-3; cdr3_aa: CASSLLAGGPESTDTQYF; cdr3_nt: TGCGCCAGCAGCTTGCTAGCGGGGGGGCCCGAAAGCACAGATACGCAGTATTTT
clone_size: NA; d_call: TRBD1; v_call: TRBV30; j_call: TRBJ2-1; cdr3_aa: CAWGQDRGWNEQFF; cdr3_nt: TGTGCCTGGGGCCAGGACAGGGGTTGGAATGAGCAGTTCTTC
clone_size: NA; d_call: TRBD1; v_call: TRBV15; j_call: TRBJ1-2; cdr3_aa: CATSRGQGNGYTF; cdr3_nt: TGTGCCACCAGCAGGGGACAGGGAAACGGCTACACCTTC
clone_size: NA; d_call: NA; v_call: TRBV11-3; j_call: TRBJ2-1; cdr3_aa: CASSLLNEQFF; cdr3_nt: TGTGCCAGCAGCTTACTCAATGAGCAGTTCTTC
clone_size: NA; d_call: NA; v_call: TRBV2; j_call: TRBJ2-1; cdr3_aa: CASTEWGQNEQFF; cdr3_nt: TGTGCCAGCACCGAATGGGGGCAGAATGAGCAGTTCTTC
clone_size: NA; d_call: TRBD2; v_call: TRBV19; j_call: TRBJ2-4; cdr3_aa: CASNASGRKNIQYF; cdr3_nt: TGTGCCAGTAATGCGAGCGGGAGGAAAAACATTCAGTACTTC
clone_size: NA; d_call: NA; v_call: TRBV11-2; j_call: TRBJ2-1; cdr3_aa: CASSLELAAYNEQFF; cdr3_nt: TGTGCCAGCAGCTTAGAACTAGCCGCCTACAATGAGCAGTTCTTC
clone_size: NA; d_call: TRBD1; v_call: TRBV6-5; j_call: TRBJ1-2; cdr3_aa: CASSPRDRPSRYTF; cdr3_nt: TGTGCCAGCAGCCCCCGGGACAGGCCAAGTCGCTACACCTTC
clone_size: NA; d_call: NA; v_call: TRBV29-1; j_call: TRBJ2-3; cdr3_aa: CSVEGPGRTDTQYF; cdr3_nt: TGCAGCGTTGAAGGACCGGGGAGGACAGATACGCAGTATTTT
clone_size: few; d_call: NA; v_call: TRBV27; j_call: TRBJ2-5; cdr3_aa: CASSFGGTGTQYF; cdr3_nt: TGTGCCAGCAGTTTTGGCGGCACGGGGACCCAGTACTTC
clone_size: NA; d_call: NA; v_call: TRBV30; j_call: TRBJ2-5; cdr3_aa: CAWRTGRRETQYF; cdr3_nt: TGTGCCTGGAGGACAGGGAGGAGAGAGACCCAGTACTTC
clone_size: NA; d_call: TRBD1; v_call: TRBV5-4; j_call: TRBJ2-3; cdr3_aa: CASSVGQAGDTQYF; cdr3_nt: TGTGCCAGCAGCGTAGGACAGGCCGGGGATACGCAGTATTTT
clone_size: NA; d_call: NA; v_call: TRBV7-9; j_call: TRBJ2-1; cdr3_aa: CASTPLPNEQFF; cdr3_nt: TGTGCCAGCACCCCCCTACCCAATGAGCAGTTCTTC
clone_size: once; d_call: NA; v_call: TRBV27; j_call: TRBJ2-1; cdr3_aa: CATGYNEQFF; cdr3_nt: TGTGCCACGGGATACAATGAGCAGTTCTTC
clone_size: NA; d_call: NA; v_call: TRBV15; j_call: TRBJ2-5; cdr3_aa: CATSRDRDGAETQYF; cdr3_nt: TGTGCCACCAGCAGAGATCGGGATGGTGCGGAGACCCAGTACTTC
clone_size: NA; d_call: NA; v_call: TRBV15; j_call: TRBJ2-3; cdr3_aa: CATSRGVSAGLDTQYF; cdr3_nt: TGTGCCACCAGCAGAGGAGTGTCGGCAGGGCTGGATACGCAGTATTTT
clone_size: once; d_call: NA; v_call: TRBV4-1; j_call: TRBJ1-5; cdr3_aa: CASSPKTVINQPQHF; cdr3_nt: TGCGCCAGCAGCCCAAAGACAGTGATTAATCAGCCCCAGCATTTT
clone_size: few; d_call: TRBD1; v_call: TRBV5-1; j_call: TRBJ1-1; cdr3_aa: CASRTGANTEAFF; cdr3_nt: TGCGCCAGCAGAACAGGGGCTAACACTGAAGCTTTCTTT
clone_size: once; d_call: NA; v_call: TRBV28; j_call: TRBJ2-7; cdr3_aa: CASSFGGREQYF; cdr3_nt: TGTGCCAGCAGTTTCGGGGGTCGGGAGCAGTACTTC